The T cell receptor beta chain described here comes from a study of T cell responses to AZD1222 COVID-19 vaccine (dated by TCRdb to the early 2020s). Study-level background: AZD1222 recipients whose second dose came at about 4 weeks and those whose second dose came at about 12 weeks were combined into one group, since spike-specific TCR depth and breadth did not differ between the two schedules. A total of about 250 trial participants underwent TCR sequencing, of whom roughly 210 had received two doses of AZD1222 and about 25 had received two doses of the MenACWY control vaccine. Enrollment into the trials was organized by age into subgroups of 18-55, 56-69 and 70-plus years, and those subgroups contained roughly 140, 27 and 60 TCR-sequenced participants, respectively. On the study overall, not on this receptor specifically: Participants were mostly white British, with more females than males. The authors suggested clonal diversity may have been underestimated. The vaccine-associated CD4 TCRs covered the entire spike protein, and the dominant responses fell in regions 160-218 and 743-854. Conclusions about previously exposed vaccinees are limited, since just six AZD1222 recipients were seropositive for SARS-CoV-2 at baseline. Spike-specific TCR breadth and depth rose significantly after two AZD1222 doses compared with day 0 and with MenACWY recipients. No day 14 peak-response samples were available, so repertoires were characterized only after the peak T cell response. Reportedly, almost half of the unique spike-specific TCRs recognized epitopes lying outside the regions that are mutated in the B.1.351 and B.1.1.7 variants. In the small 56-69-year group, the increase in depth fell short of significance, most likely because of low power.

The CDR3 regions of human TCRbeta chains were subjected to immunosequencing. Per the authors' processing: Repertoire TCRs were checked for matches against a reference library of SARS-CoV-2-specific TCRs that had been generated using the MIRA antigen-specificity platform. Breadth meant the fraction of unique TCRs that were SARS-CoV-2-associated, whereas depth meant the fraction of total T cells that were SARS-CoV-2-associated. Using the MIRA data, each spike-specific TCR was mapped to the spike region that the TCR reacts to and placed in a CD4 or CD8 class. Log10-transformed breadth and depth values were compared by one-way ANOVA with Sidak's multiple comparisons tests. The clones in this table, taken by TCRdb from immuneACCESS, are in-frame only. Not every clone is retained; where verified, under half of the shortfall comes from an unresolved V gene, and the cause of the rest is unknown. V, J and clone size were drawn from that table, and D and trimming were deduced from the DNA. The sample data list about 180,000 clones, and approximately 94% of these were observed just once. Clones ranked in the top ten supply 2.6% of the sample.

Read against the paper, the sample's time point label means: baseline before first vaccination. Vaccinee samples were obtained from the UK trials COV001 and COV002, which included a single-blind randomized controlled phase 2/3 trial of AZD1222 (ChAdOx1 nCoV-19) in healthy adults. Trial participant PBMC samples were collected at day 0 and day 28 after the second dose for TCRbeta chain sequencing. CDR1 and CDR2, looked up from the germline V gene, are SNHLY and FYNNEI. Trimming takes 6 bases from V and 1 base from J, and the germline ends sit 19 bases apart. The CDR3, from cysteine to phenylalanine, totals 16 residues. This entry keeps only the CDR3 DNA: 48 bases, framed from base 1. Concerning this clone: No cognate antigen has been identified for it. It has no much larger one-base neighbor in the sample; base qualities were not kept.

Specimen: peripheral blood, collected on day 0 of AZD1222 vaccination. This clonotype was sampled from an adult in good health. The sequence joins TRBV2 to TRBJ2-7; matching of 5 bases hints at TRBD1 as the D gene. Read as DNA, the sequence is TGTGCCAGCAGGGATGCCGACAGTCTGGAGTCCTACGAGCAGTACTTC. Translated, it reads CASRDADSLESYEQYF.